These 2 T cell receptor beta chains were sequenced from one sample in a study of T cell responses to AZD1222 COVID-19 vaccine. Data came from immunoSEQ multiplex PCR; TCRdb stores just in-frame clones and leaves some out. Of about 130,000 clones listed, 90% to 95% are singletons. The source material was peripheral blood, sampled 28 days after the second AZD1222 dose. The receptors derive from an adult who received the AZD1222 COVID-19 vaccine.

This sequence joins TRBV11-2 and TRBJ2-1, with D perhaps TRBD2 (7 bases). Germline CDR1 reads SGHAT; CDR2 reads FQNNGV. V shed 0 bases and J shed 4 bases, with 13 bases lying between them. The CDR3 has 16 amino acids. The DNA of the CDR3 is TGTGCCAGCAGCTTAGAGAGGGGGGGCGGTTACAATGAGCAGTTCTTC. As protein: CASSLERGGGYNEQFF.

The genes are TRBV3-1 (or the pseudogene TRBV3-2) and TRBJ1-3; TRBD1 aligns across 8 bases. From germline, CDR1 is LGHDT and CDR2 YNNKEL (reference sequence). Losses at the gene ends were 4 bases for V and 6 bases for J; bases not matched to a gene: 8. The CDR3 has 15 residues. Here the CDR3 reads CASSPTRTGLNTIYF. CDR3 bases: TGTGCCAGCAGCCCTACGAGGACAGGGCTAAACACCATATATTTT.